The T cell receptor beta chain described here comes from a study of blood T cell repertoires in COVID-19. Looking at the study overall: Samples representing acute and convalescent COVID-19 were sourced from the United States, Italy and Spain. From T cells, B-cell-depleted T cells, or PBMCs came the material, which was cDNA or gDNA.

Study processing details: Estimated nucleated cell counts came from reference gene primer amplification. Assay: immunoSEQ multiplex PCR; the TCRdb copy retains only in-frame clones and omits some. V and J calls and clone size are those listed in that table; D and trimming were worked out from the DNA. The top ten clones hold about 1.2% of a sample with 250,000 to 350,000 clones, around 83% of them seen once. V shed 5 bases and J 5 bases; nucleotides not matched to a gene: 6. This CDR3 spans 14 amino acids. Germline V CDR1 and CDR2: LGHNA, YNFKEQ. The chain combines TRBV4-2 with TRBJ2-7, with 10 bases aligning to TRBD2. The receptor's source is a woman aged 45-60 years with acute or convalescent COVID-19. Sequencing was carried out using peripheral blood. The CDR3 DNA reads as TGTGCCAGCAGCGTGGGCCTAGCGGGAGACGAGCAGTACTTC. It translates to CASSVGLAGDEQYF.